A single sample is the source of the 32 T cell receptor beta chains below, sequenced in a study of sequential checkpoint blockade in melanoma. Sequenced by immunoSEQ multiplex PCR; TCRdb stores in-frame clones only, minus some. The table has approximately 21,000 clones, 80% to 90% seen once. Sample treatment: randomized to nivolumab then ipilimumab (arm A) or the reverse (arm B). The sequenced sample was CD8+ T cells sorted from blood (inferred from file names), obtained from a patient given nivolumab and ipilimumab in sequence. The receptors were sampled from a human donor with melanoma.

This CDR3 is CASSIGAGVQGNIQYF. CDR3 DNA sequence: TGTGCCAGTAGTATAGGGGCTGGGGTACAGGGAAACATTCAGTACTTC. The rearrangement joins TRBV19 to TRBJ2-4; D perhaps matches TRBD1 (6 bases). CDR3 length: 16 residues. Trimming stripped 1 base from V and 6 bases from J, with 16 bases between. The germline gives CDR1 LNHDA, CDR2 SQIVND (reference sequence). Variable domain in full (rest from reference TRBV19 and TRBJ2-4): DGGITQSPKYLFRKEGQNVTLSCEQNLNHDAMYWYRQDPGQGLRLIYYSQIVNDFQKGDIAEGYSVSREKKESFPLTVTSAQKNPTAFYLCASSIGAGVQGNIQYFGAGTRLSVL.

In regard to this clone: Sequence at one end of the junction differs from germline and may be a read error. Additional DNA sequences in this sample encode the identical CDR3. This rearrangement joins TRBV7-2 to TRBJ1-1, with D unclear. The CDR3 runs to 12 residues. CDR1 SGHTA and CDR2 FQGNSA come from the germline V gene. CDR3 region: CASSLVNSEAFF. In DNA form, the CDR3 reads TGTGCCAGCAGCTTAGTTAACAGTGAAGCTTTCTTT.

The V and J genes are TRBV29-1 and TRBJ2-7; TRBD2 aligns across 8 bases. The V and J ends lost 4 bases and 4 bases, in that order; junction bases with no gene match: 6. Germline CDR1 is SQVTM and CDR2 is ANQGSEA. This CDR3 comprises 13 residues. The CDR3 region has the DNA TGCAGCGTTGCCGGGACTAGAAGTTACGAGCAGTACTTC. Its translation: CSVAGTRSYEQYF.

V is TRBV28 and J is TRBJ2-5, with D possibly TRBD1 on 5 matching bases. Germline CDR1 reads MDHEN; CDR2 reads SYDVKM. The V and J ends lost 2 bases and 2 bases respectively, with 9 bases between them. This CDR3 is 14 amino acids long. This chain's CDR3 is CASSLRAGQETQYF. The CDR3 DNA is TGTGCCAGCAGTTTAAGGGCAGGGCAAGAGACCCAGTACTTC. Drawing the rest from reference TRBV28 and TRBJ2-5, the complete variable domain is DVKVTQSSRYLVKRTGEKVFLECVQDMDHENMFWYRQDPGLGLRLIYFSYDVKMKEKGDIPEGYSVSREKKERFSLILESASTNQTSMYLCASSLRAGQETQYFGPGTRLLVL.

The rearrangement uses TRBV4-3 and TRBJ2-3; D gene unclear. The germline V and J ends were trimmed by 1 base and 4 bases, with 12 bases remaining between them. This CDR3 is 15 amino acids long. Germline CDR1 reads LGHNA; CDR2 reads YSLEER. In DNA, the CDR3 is TGCGCCAGCAGCCAAGCACGGTCCAGCGCAGATACGCAGTATTTT. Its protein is CASSQARSSADTQYF.

The CDR3 loop is CASSVGGGGPSTDTQYF. CDR3 nucleotides: TGTGCCAGCAGCGTAGGCGGGGGGGGTCCAAGCACAGATACGCAGTATTTT. The rearrangement links TRBV9 to TRBJ2-3, with 9 bases aligning to TRBD2. Trimming cost V 0 bases and J 0 bases; bases outside gene matches: 5. Germline CDR1 is SGDLS and CDR2 is YYNGEE. The CDR3 extends over 17 amino acids.

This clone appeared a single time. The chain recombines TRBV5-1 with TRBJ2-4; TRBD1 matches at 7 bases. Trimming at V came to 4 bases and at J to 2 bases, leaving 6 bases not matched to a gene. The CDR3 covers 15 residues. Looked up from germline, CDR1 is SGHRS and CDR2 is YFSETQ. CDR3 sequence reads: CASSGTVSPKNIQYF. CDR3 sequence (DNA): TGCGCCAGCAGCGGGACAGTAAGCCCCAAAAACATTCAGTACTTC.

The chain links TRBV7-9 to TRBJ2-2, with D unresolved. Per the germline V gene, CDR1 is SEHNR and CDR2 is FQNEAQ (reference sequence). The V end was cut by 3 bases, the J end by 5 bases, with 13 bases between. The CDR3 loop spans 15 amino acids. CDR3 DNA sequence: TGTGCCAGCAGCTTCGATGGTTGGGCAACCGGGGAGCTGTTTTTT. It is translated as CASSFDGWATGELFF.

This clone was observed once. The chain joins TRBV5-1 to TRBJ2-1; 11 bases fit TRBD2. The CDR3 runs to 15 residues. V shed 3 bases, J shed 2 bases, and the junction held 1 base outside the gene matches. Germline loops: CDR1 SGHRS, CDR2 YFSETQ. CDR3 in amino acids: CASSSSGGPYNEQFF. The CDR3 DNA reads TGCGCCAGCAGCTCTAGCGGGGGGCCCTACAATGAGCAGTTCTTC.

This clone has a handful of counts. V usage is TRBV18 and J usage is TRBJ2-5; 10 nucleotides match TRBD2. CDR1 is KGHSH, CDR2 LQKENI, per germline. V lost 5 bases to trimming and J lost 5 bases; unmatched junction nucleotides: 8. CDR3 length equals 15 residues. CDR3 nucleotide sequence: TGTGCCAGCTCAGCCGGGACTAGCGTTTGGGAGACCCAGTACTTC. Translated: CASSAGTSVWETQYF.

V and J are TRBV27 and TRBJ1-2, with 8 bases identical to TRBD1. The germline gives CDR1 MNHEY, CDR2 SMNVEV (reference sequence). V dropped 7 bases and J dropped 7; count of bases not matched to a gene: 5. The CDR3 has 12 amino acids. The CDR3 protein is CASISGGGGYTF. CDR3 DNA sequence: TGTGCCAGCATATCAGGGGGCGGTGGCTACACCTTC.

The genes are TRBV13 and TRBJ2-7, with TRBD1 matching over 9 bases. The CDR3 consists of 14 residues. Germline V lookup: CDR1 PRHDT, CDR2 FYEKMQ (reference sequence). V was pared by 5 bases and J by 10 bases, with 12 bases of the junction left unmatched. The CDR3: CASSPEGQGLVQYF. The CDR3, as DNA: TGTGCCAGCAGCCCTGAAGGACAGGGGCTTGTTCAGTACTTC.

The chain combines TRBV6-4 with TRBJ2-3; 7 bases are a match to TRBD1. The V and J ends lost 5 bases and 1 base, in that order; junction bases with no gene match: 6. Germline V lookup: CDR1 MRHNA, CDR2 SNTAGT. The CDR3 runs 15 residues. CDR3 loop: CASSPQGLGTDTQYF. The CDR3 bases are TGTGCCAGCAGTCCACAGGGGCTGGGCACAGATACGCAGTATTTT.

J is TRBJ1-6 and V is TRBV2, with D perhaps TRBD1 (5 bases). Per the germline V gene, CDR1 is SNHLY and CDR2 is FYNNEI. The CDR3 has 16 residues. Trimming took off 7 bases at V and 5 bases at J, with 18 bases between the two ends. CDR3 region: CASKTYWTPNNSPLHF. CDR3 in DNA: TGTGCCAGCAAGACGTACTGGACACCGAATAATTCACCCCTCCACTTT.

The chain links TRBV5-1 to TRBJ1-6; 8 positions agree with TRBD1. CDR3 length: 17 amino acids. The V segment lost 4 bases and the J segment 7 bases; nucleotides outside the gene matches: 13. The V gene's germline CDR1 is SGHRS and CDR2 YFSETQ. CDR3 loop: CASSLRGQGALNSPLHF. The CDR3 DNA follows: TGCGCCAGCAGCCTGAGGGGGCAGGGGGCGTTAAATTCACCCCTCCACTTT.

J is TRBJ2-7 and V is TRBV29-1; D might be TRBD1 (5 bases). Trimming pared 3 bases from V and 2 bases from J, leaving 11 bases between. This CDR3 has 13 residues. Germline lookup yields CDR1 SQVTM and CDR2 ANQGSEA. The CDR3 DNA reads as TGCAGCGTTGAGTTGGGGCACCCCTACGAGCAGTACTTC. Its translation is CSVELGHPYEQYF.

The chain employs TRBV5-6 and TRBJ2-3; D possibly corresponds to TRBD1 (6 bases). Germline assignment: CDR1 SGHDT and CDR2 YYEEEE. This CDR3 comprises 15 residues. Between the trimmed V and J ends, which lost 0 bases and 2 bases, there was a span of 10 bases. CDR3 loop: CASSLDRVITDTQYF. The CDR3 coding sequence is TGTGCCAGCAGCTTGGACAGGGTAATCACAGATACGCAGTATTTT.

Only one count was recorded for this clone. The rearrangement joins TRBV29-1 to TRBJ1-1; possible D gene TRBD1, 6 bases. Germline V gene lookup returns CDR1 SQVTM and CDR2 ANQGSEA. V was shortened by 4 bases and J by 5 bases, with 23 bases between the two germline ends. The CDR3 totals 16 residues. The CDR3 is CSVVGYEGGVGTEAFF. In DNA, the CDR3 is TGCAGCGTTGTGGGGTATGAAGGGGGGGTCGGGACTGAAGCTTTCTTT. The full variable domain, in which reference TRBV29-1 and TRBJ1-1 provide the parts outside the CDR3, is SAVISQKPSRDICQRGTSLTIQCQVDSQVTMMFWYRQQPGQSLTLIATANQGSEATYESGFVIDKFPISRPNLTFSTLTVSNMSPEDSSIYLCSVVGYEGGVGTEAFFGQGTRLTVV.

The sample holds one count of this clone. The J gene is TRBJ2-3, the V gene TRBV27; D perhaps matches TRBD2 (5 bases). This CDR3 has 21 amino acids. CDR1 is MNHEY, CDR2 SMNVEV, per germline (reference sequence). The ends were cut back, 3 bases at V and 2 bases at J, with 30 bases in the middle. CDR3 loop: CASSFRRPGSTFVPLTDTQYF. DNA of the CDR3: TGTGCCAGCAGTTTTCGGAGGCCGGGCTCGACTTTTGTCCCCCTCACAGATACGCAGTATTTT.

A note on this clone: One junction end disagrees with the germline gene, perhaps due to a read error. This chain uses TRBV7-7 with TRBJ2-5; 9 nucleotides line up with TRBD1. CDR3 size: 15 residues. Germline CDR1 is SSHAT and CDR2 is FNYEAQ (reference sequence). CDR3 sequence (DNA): TGTGCTAGCAGCTCGGGACAGGGAGGCGGGGAGACCCAGTACTTC. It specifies CASSSGQGGGETQYF.

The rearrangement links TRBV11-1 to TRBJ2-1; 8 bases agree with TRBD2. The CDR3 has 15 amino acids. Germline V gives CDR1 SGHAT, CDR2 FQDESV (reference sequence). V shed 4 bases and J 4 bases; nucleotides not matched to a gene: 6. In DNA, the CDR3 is TGTGCCAGCAGCTGGCGGGGGGATGTGTACAATGAGCAGTTCTTC. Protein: CASSWRGDVYNEQFF.

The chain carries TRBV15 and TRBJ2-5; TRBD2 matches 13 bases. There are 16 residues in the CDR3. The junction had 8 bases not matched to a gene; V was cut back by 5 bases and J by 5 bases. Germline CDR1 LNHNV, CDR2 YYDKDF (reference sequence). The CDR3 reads CATSSSLAGGHETQYF. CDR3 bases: TGTGCCACCAGCTCTTCACTAGCGGGGGGGCATGAGACCCAGTACTTC. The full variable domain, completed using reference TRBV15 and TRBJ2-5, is DAMVIQNPRYQVTQFGKPVTLSCSQTLNHNVMYWYQQKSSQAPKLLFHYYDKDFNNEADTPDNFQSRRPNTSFCFLDIRSPGLGDTAMYLCATSSSLAGGHETQYFGPGTRLLVL.

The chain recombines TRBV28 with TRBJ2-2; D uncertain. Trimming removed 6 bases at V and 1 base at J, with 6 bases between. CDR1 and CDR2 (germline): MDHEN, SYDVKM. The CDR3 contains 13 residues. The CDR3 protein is CASSVVNTGELFF. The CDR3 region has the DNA TGTGCCAGCAGCGTTGTGAACACCGGGGAGCTGTTTTTT. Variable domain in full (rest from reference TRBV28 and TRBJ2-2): DVKVTQSSRYLVKRTGEKVFLECVQDMDHENMFWYRQDPGLGLRLIYFSYDVKMKEKGDIPEGYSVSREKKERFSLILESASTNQTSMYLCASSVVNTGELFFGEGSRLTVL.

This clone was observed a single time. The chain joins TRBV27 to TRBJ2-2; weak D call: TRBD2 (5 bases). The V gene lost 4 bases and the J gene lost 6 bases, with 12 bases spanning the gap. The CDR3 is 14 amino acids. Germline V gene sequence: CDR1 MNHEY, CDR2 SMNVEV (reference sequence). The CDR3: CASSYTTSPGELFF. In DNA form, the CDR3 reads TGTGCCAGCAGTTATACAACTAGTCCCGGGGAGCTGTTTTTT.

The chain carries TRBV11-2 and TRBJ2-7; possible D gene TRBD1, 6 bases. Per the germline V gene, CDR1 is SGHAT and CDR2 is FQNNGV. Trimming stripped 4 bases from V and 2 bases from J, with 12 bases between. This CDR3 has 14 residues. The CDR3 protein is CASSSRDKTYEQYF. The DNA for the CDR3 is TGTGCCAGCAGCTCCCGGGACAAGACCTACGAGCAGTACTTC.

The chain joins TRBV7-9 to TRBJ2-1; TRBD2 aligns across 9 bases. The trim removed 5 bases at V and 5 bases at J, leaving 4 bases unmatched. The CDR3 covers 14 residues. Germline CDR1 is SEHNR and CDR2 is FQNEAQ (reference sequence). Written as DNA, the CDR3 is TGTGCCAGCAGCCAGTTAGCGGGGGACAATGAGCAGTTCTTC. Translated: CASSQLAGDNEQFF.

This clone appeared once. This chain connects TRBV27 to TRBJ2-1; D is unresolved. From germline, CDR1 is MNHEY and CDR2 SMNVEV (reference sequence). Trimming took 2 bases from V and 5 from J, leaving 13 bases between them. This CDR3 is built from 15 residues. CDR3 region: CASSLVRYRDNEQFF. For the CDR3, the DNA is TGTGCCAGCAGTTTAGTTAGGTATCGGGACAATGAGCAGTTCTTC.

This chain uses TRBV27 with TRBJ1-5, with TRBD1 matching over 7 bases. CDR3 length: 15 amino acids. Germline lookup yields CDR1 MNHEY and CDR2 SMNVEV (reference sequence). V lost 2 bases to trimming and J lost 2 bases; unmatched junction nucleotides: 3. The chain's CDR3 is CASSLTGDRNQPQHF. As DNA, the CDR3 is TGTGCCAGCAGTTTAACAGGGGACCGCAATCAGCCCCAGCATTTT.

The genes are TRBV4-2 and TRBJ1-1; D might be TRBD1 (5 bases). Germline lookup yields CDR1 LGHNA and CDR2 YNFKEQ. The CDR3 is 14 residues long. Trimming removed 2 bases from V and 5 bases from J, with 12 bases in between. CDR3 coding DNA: TGTGCCAGCAGCCAATCCCAGGGAGGAACTGAAGCTTTCTTT. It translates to CASSQSQGGTEAFF.

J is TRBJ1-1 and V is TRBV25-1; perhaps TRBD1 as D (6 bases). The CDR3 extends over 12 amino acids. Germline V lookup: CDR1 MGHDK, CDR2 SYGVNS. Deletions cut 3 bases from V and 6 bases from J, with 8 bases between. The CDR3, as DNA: TGTGCCAGCAGTGACTCAGGGGCTGAAGCTTTCTTT. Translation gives CASSDSGAEAFF.

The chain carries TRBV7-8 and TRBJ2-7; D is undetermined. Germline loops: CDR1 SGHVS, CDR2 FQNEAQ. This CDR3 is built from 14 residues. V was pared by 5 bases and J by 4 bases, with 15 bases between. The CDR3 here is CASSKTAAAYEQYF. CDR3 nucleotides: TGTGCCAGCAGCAAAACCGCGGCAGCATACGAGCAGTACTTC.

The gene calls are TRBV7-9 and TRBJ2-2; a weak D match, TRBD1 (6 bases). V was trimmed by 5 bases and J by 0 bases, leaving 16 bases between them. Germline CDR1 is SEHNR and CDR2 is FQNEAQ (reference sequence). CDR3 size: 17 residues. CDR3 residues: CASSVTGGVPNTGELFF. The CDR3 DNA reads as TGTGCCAGCAGCGTCACTGGGGGCGTACCGAACACCGGGGAGCTGTTTTTT. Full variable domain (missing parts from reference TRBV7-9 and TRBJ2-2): DTGVSQNPRHKITKRGQNVTFRCDPISEHNRLYWYRQTLGQGPEFLTYFQNEAQLEKSRLLSDRFSAERPKGSFSTLEIQRTEQGDSAMYLCASSVTGGVPNTGELFFGEGSRLTVL.